Below are 28 T cell receptor beta chains sequenced from a single sample in a study of long-term antiretroviral therapy in people with HIV. Runs used v3.0 of the immunoSEQ assay and were done at survey level. Clones were read by immunoSEQ multiplex PCR, and TCRdb kept only the in-frame ones, dropping some. This sample has 18,000 or so clones, with over 75% found just once. The sample consisted of unsorted PBMCs, taken at the start of antiretroviral therapy, before treatment. The receptor source for this set is a woman between 40 and 55 years old with HIV.

The chain recombines TRBV27 with TRBJ1-1; no definite D call. The CDR3 spans 13 residues. The germline V gene encodes CDR1 MNHEY and CDR2 SMNVEV (reference sequence). Trimming removed 3 bases at V and 2 bases at J, with 7 bases between. CDR3 in DNA: TGTGCCAGCAGTTTGCGGCCAAACACTGAAGCTTTCTTT. Translation: CASSLRPNTEAFF.

The V call is TRBV18, the J call TRBJ2-1; 9 nucleotides match TRBD2. From germline, CDR1 is KGHSH and CDR2 LQKENI. After removal of 3 bases from V and 4 bases from J, the junction contained 4 bases not matched to a gene. The CDR3 has 15 amino acids. The CDR3 DNA reads as TGTGCCAGCTCACCCGCGGGGGGGTGGTACAATGAGCAGTTCTTC. This codes for CASSPAGGWYNEQFF. Using reference TRBV18 and TRBJ2-1 for the parts outside the CDR3, the full variable domain is NAGVMQNPRHLVRRRGQEARLRCSPMKGHSHVYWYRQLPEEGLKFMVYLQKENIIDESGMPKERFSAEFPKEGPSILRIQQVVRGDSAAYFCASSPAGGWYNEQFFGPGTRLTVL.

The genes are TRBV5-6 and TRBJ2-2; no reliable D call. Germline V gives CDR1 SGHDT, CDR2 YYEEEE. The CDR3 contains 16 residues. Deletions cut 1 base from V and 6 bases from J, with 16 bases between. The CDR3 protein is CASSLFPASSPGELFF. The CDR3 DNA reads as TGTGCCAGCAGCTTGTTTCCAGCCAGCTCACCCGGGGAGCTGTTTTTT.

This clone was seen a single time. V and J are TRBV6-6 and TRBJ2-5; D remains unclear. This CDR3 is 12 amino acids long. Trimming shortened V by 7 bases and J by 4 bases, and 10 bases separated the two germline ends. CDR1 is MNHNY and CDR2 is SVGAGI in the germline V gene (reference sequence). Here the CDR3 reads CASTSARETQYF. The DNA for the CDR3 is TGTGCCAGCACCTCCGCACGAGAGACCCAGTACTTC.

The chain has TRBV2 and TRBJ1-4; 10 positions agree with TRBD1. V lost 6 bases to trimming and J lost 8 bases; unmatched junction nucleotides: 6. CDR1 and CDR2 from the germline V gene are SNHLY and FYNNEI. The CDR3 spans 14 residues. The CDR3 nucleotides read TGTGCCAGCAGCTCGGGACAGGGGCGAGAAAAACTGTTTTTT. It translates to CASSSGQGREKLFF. The whole variable domain, filled in from reference TRBV2 and TRBJ1-4, reads EPEVTQTPSHQVTQMGQEVILRCVPISNHLYFYWYRQILGQKVEFLVSFYNNEISEKSEIFDDQFSVERPDGSNFTLKIRSTKLEDSAMYFCASSSGQGREKLFFGSGTQLSVL.

This chain links TRBV6-6 with TRBJ1-1; D is unresolved. Per germline, CDR1 MNHNY and CDR2 SVGAGI (reference sequence). The CDR3 has 13 amino acids. Trimming took off 0 bases at V and 7 bases at J, with 9 bases between the two ends. Written as DNA, the CDR3 is TGTGCCAGCAGTTACTCCACGTACTTTGAAGCTTTCTTT. Translating gives CASSYSTYFEAFF.

V gene TRBV10-3 combines with J gene TRBJ1-5; 7 nucleotides line up with TRBD1. Germline V gene lookup returns CDR1 ENHRY and CDR2 SYGVKD. The CDR3 extends over 14 amino acids. Trimming removed 2 bases from V and 7 bases from J; junction bases left unmatched: 5. The DNA of the CDR3 is TGTGCCATCAGTGAGCCGGGACAGAGCCAGCCCCAGCATTTT. Amino acid sequence: CAISEPGQSQPQHF.

V and J are TRBV30 and TRBJ2-4; D is unclear. The V end was cut by 1 base, the J end by 0 bases, with 10 bases between. The germline CDR1 and CDR2 sequences are GTSNPN and SVGIG (reference sequence). This CDR3 spans 15 amino acids. CDR3 in DNA: TGTGCCTGGAGTGGACGGTCACTAGCCAAAAACATTCAGTACTTC. Amino acids: CAWSGRSLAKNIQYF.

The chain is built from TRBV18 and TRBJ1-2; 8 bases are shared with TRBD1. The CDR3 is 15 amino acids. V shed 4 bases and J 2 bases; nucleotides not matched to a gene: 6. Germline CDR1 and CDR2: KGHSH and LQKENI. In nucleotides, the CDR3 is TGTGCCAGCTCACTAGCAGGACAGGGAAACTATGGCTACACCTTC. Protein product: CASSLAGQGNYGYTF. Using reference TRBV18 and TRBJ1-2 for the parts outside the CDR3, the full variable domain is NAGVMQNPRHLVRRRGQEARLRCSPMKGHSHVYWYRQLPEEGLKFMVYLQKENIIDESGMPKERFSAEFPKEGPSILRIQQVVRGDSAAYFCASSLAGQGNYGYTFGSGTRLTVV.

CDR3 bases: TGTGCCTGGAGCCCCGGGGGGGAAAGGGCTTTCTTT. Its protein product is CAWSPGGERAFF. The V gene is TRBV30, the J gene TRBJ1-1; D might be TRBD1 (5 bases). Germline CDR1 and CDR2: GTSNPN and SVGIG (reference sequence). With 3 bases removed from V and 11 bases from J, the gap between germline ends came to 16 bases. The CDR3 is 12 amino acids. The full variable domain, completed using reference TRBV30 and TRBJ1-1, is SQTIHQWPATLVQPVGSPLSLECTVEGTSNPNLYWYRQAAGRGLQLLFYSVGIGQISSEVPQNLSASRPQDRQFILSSKKLLLSDSGFYLCAWSPGGERAFFGQGTRLTVV.

The sample holds a few counts of this clone. J is TRBJ2-5 and V is TRBV27; D is undetermined. Germline assignment: CDR1 MNHEY and CDR2 SMNVEV (reference sequence). The germline V and J ends were trimmed by 5 bases and 4 bases, with 2 bases remaining between them. CDR3 length: 10 amino acids. The CDR3 protein is CASSLETQYF. In DNA form, the CDR3 reads TGTGCCAGCAGTCTAGAGACCCAGTACTTC.

The gene calls are TRBV7-2 and TRBJ1-5; D is undetermined. V was pared by 4 bases and J by 4 bases, with 11 bases between. The germline V gene encodes CDR1 SGHTA and CDR2 FQGNSA. The CDR3 is 14 residues long. This CDR3 is CASSSRVGNQPQHF. For the CDR3, the DNA is TGTGCCAGCAGCTCTAGAGTCGGGAATCAGCCCCAGCATTTT. Together with reference TRBV7-2 and TRBJ1-5, the CDR3 gives the full variable domain: GAGVSQSPSNKVTEKGKDVELRCDPISGHTALYWYRQSLGQGLEFLIYFQGNSAPDKSGLPSDRFSAERTGGSVSTLTIQRTQQEDSAVYLCASSSRVGNQPQHFGDGTRLSIL.

The chain has TRBV9 and TRBJ1-1; D possibly corresponds to TRBD1 (6 bases). This CDR3 contains 15 residues. Germline CDR1 is SGDLS and CDR2 is YYNGEE. The V end was cut by 7 bases, the J end by 0 bases, with 16 bases between. In DNA, the CDR3 is TGTGCCAGCCGGGAAGGGGACACAATGAACACTGAAGCTTTCTTT. Translated, it gives CASREGDTMNTEAFF.

CDR3 sequence (DNA): TGTGCCTGGAGTCGACAGGGGTGGCCCATGAACACTGAAGCTTTCTTT. It codes for CAWSRQGWPMNTEAFF. The gene calls are TRBV30 and TRBJ1-1; 8 bases are shared with TRBD1. The germline V gene has CDR1 GTSNPN and CDR2 SVGIG (reference sequence). This CDR3 region has 16 residues. Unmatched junction bases numbered 8, after V lost 2 bases and J lost 0 bases.

This chain joins TRBV14 and TRBJ1-1; D may be TRBD1 (6 bases). The V end was cut by 1 base, the J end by 1 base, with 13 bases between. This CDR3 has 16 residues. The V gene's germline CDR1 is SGHDN and CDR2 FVKESK. The CDR3 bases are TGTGCCAGCAGCCAAGTGGGCAGGGGCGAGAACACTGAAGCTTTCTTT. Its protein product is CASSQVGRGENTEAFF.

This chain connects TRBV2 to TRBJ2-2, with a tentative D call TRBD1 (5 bases). CDR1 SNHLY and CDR2 FYNNEI come from the germline V gene. The CDR3 runs 14 residues. Trimming took off 5 bases at V and 2 bases at J, with 9 bases between the two ends. DNA for the CDR3: TGTGCCAGCAGTCCTCAGGGTAACACCGGGGAGCTGTTTTTT. Translated: CASSPQGNTGELFF.

CDR3 coding DNA: TGTGCCAGCAGTTTAACTCCCCCCTTAGCACGGAGCACAGATACGCAGTATTTT. Protein sequence: CASSLTPPLARSTDTQYF. The V call is TRBV28, the J call TRBJ2-3; D is undetermined. CDR1 is MDHEN and CDR2 is SYDVKM in the germline V gene. Trimming stripped 2 bases from V and 0 bases from J, with 18 bases between. This CDR3 has 18 residues.

This clone was seen only once. The chain uses TRBV5-4 and TRBJ2-5; weak D call: TRBD2 (6 bases). Deletions cut 3 bases from V and 5 bases from J, with 14 bases between. CDR3 length equals 14 residues. The germline V gene encodes CDR1 SGHNT and CDR2 YYREEE (reference sequence). The CDR3 region has the DNA TGTGCCAGCAGCTCGACCGGGAGCAGGGAGACCCAGTACTTC. Its translation is CASSSTGSRETQYF.

This clone was seen only a few times. The V and J genes are TRBV4-2 and TRBJ2-7; D might be TRBD2 (6 bases). The V and J ends lost 0 bases and 4 bases respectively, with 10 bases between them. From germline, CDR1 is LGHNA and CDR2 YNFKEQ. This CDR3 region has 14 residues. The CDR3 here is CASSQDSSGYEQYF. The CDR3 coding sequence is TGTGCCAGCAGCCAAGATAGTAGCGGTTACGAGCAGTACTTC.

This clone was found once. V gene TRBV7-2 combines with J gene TRBJ1-1; D gene unclear. The CDR3 sequence is 14 residues long. The V end was cut by 1 base, the J end by 5 bases, with 11 bases between. Germline CDR1 SGHTA, CDR2 FQGNSA. CDR3 amino acids: CASSLVWSITEAFF. The CDR3 DNA is TGTGCCAGCAGCTTAGTCTGGTCGATAACTGAAGCTTTCTTT.

CDR3 in amino acids: CASSTQNTYEQYF. DNA for the CDR3: TGTGCCAGCAGTACACAGAACACCTACGAGCAGTACTTC. This sequence joins TRBV28 and TRBJ2-7; D ambiguous. Trimming took off 5 bases at V and 2 bases at J, with 10 bases between the two ends. The CDR3 consists of 13 residues. Per the germline V gene, CDR1 is MDHEN and CDR2 is SYDVKM.

This clone was seen only a few times. J is TRBJ2-7 and V is TRBV29-1; D not resolved. Trimming removed 6 bases from V and 5 bases from J, with 14 bases in between. Germline V lookup: CDR1 SQVTM, CDR2 ANQGSEA. The CDR3 has 12 amino acids. The DNA for the CDR3 is TGCAGCGTCACCCCCTCAGGCCACGAGCAGTACTTC. Amino acid sequence: CSVTPSGHEQYF.

The table lists this clone with a count of one. DNA for the CDR3: TGTGCCAGCAGCGGGGGACCGACTAATGAAAAACTGTTTTTT. This gives the protein CASSGGPTNEKLFF. The rearrangement links TRBV5-6 to TRBJ1-4; D might be TRBD1 (5 bases). This CDR3 spans 14 amino acids. Trimming stripped 4 bases from V and 2 bases from J, with 9 bases between. Germline V gives CDR1 SGHDT, CDR2 YYEEEE.

The genes are TRBV27 and TRBJ1-2; TRBD1 agrees at 11 bases. This CDR3 is 16 amino acids long. The V and J ends lost 3 bases and 2 bases, in that order; junction bases with no gene match: 5. In germline, CDR1 is MNHEY, CDR2 SMNVEV (reference sequence). The CDR3 loop reads CASSFHRDRGNYGYTF. Here the CDR3 DNA reads TGTGCCAGCAGTTTCCACCGGGACAGGGGGAACTATGGCTACACCTTC.

This chain links TRBV6-6 with TRBJ1-1, with TRBD1 matching over 8 bases. The germline CDR1 and CDR2 sequences are MNHNY and SVGAGI (reference sequence). This CDR3 spans 15 amino acids. The V gene end was trimmed by 6 bases and the J gene end by 2 bases; junction bases not matched to a gene: 8. In DNA form, the CDR3 reads TGTGCCAGCAGGCGAACAGGGGGGAGCAACACTGAAGCTTTCTTT. Translated: CASRRTGGSNTEAFF.

The chain employs TRBV5-4 and TRBJ1-4; unclear D gene. The CDR3 length is 13 residues. V lost 2 bases and J lost 7, with 9 bases in between. Germline CDR1 is SGHNT and CDR2 is YYREEE (reference sequence). The DNA of the CDR3 is TGTGCCAGCAGCTTAGCACCACTTGAAAAACTGTTTTTT. Amino acids: CASSLAPLEKLFF.

The chain is built from TRBV4-3 and TRBJ1-6; D might be TRBD1 (6 bases). Trimming shortened V by 0 bases and J by 7 bases, and 19 bases separated the two germline ends. This CDR3 is built from 18 residues. In germline, CDR1 is LGHNA, CDR2 YSLEER. Here the CDR3 reads CASSQDQGRGARNSPLHF. DNA for the CDR3: TGCGCCAGCAGCCAAGATCAGGGCCGGGGGGCGCGAAATTCACCCCTCCACTTT.

The chain recombines TRBV7-7 with TRBJ2-5; the D gene is possibly TRBD2 (7 bases). Germline V gene lookup returns CDR1 SSHAT and CDR2 FNYEAQ (reference sequence). V was trimmed by 0 bases and J by 4 bases, leaving 12 bases between them. CDR3 length: 15 residues. DNA of the CDR3: TGTGCCAGCAGCTTAGCGGGGGGGCCGAGAGAGACCCAGTACTTC. Translated, it gives CASSLAGGPRETQYF.